A single sample is the source of the 9 T cell receptor beta chains below, sequenced in a study of neoadjuvant anti-PD-1 for oral cavity cancer. The method was immunoSEQ multiplex PCR; TCRdb's version includes in-frame clones alone and lacks a portion of them. Of 13,000 to 15,000 clones listed, about 76% are singletons. Described time point: after neoadjuvant nivolumab, at surgical resection. Here the sequenced sample was PBMCs, taken after nivolumab (anti-PD-1) treatment. The origin of the receptors is a person between 40 and 80 years old with oral cavity squamous cell carcinoma.

V gene TRBV5-1 combines with J gene TRBJ2-3, with TRBD1 matching over 10 bases. The CDR3 is 14 amino acids. Per the germline V gene, CDR1 is SGHRS and CDR2 is YFSETQ. J gave up 5 bases and V 4 bases, and 4 bases lay outside the gene matches. This CDR3 is CASSPGQGKDTQYF. The DNA of the CDR3 is TGCGCCAGCAGCCCGGGACAGGGGAAAGATACGCAGTATTTT.

This sequence joins TRBV30 and TRBJ1-2; the D gene is possibly TRBD1 (5 bases). The CDR3 sequence is 15 residues long. From germline, CDR1 is GTSNPN and CDR2 SVGIG (reference sequence). Between the trimmed V and J ends, which lost 0 bases and 3 bases, there was a span of 14 bases. CDR3 protein: CAWSVLGRVDYGYTF. CDR3 in DNA: TGTGCCTGGAGTGTACTGGGCAGGGTCGACTATGGCTACACCTTC.

The chain couples TRBV5-6 to TRBJ2-5; TRBD1 might be the D (6 bases). V lost 4 bases to trimming and J lost 6 bases, with 10 bases between them. The length of the CDR3 is 12 residues. Germline-derived CDR1 and CDR2 are SGHDT and YYEEEE. CDR3: CASSPGQKTQYF. The CDR3 region has the DNA TGTGCCAGCAGCCCGGGACAAAAGACCCAGTACTTC. Based on the CDR3 plus reference TRBV5-6 and TRBJ2-5, the full variable domain is DAGVTQSPTHLIKTRGQQVTLRCSPKSGHDTVSWYQQALGQGPQFIFQYYEEEERQRGNFPDRFSGHQFPNYSSELNVNALLLGDSALYLCASSPGQKTQYFGPGTRLLVL.

The V gene is TRBV27, the J gene TRBJ2-7; unclear D gene. This CDR3 contains 12 residues. Germline V lookup: CDR1 MNHEY, CDR2 SMNVEV (reference sequence). The V gene lost 6 bases and the J gene lost 6 bases, with 12 bases spanning the gap. CDR3 sequence: CASRRLTSEQYF. CDR3 DNA sequence: TGTGCCAGCAGGCGATTGACGAGCGAGCAGTACTTC.

The gene calls are TRBV4-1 and TRBJ1-2; the D is unclear. The CDR3 is 16 amino acids. V lost 0 bases, J lost 4 bases, and 15 bases lay in between. The V gene's germline CDR1 is MGHRA and CDR2 YSYEKL. CDR3 DNA: TGCGCCAGCAGCCAAGATCGAAAGGACGGACCCTATGGCTACACCTTC. It encodes CASSQDRKDGPYGYTF.

The genes are TRBV27 and TRBJ2-7, with 8 bases that match TRBD2. Trimming took 3 bases from V and 2 from J; bases not matched to a gene: 3. There are 14 residues in the CDR3. Germline V gene data show CDR1 as MNHEY and CDR2 as SMNVEV (reference sequence). In DNA, the CDR3 is TGTGCCAGCAGTTTGACTAGCGCTCCCTACGAGCAGTACTTC. Its protein is CASSLTSAPYEQYF.

V usage is TRBV30 and J usage is TRBJ1-1; possible D gene TRBD1, 5 bases. The CDR3 contains 12 residues. Trimming stripped 1 base from V and 11 bases from J, with 14 bases between. Per germline, CDR1 GTSNPN and CDR2 SVGIG (reference sequence). CDR3 nucleotides: TGTGCCTGGAGTGCCCCCCAGGGTCGGGCTTTCTTT. Translating gives CAWSAPQGRAFF.

The chain employs TRBV7-6 and TRBJ2-3, with no clear D. CDR3 length equals 13 residues. The germline CDR1 and CDR2 sequences are SGHVS and FNYEAQ. The germline V and J ends were trimmed by 4 bases and 6 bases, with 11 bases remaining between them. CDR3 protein: CASSSIGWDTQYF. CDR3 in DNA: TGTGCCAGCAGCTCCATAGGGTGGGATACGCAGTATTTT. The entire variable domain, with the rest obtained from reference TRBV7-6 and TRBJ2-3, is as follows: GAGVSQSPRYKVTKRGQDVALRCDPISGHVSLYWYRQALGQGPEFLTYFNYEAQQDKSGLPNDRFSAERPEGSISTLTIQRTEQRDSAMYRCASSSIGWDTQYFGPGTRLTVL.

The V gene is TRBV2, the J gene TRBJ1-1; 7 bases are shared with TRBD1. With 5 bases clipped from V and 0 bases from J, the junction kept 3 bases outside the gene matches. The CDR3 covers 14 residues. Per the germline V gene, CDR1 is SNHLY and CDR2 is FYNNEI. The CDR3 protein is CASSRDSMNTEAFF. CDR3 DNA: TGTGCCAGCAGTCGGGACAGTATGAACACTGAAGCTTTCTTT.